The 5 T cell receptor beta chains presented below share a single source sample, sequenced in a study of regulatory T cells in long-lasting Graves disease. TCR beta libraries were built with iRepertoire HTBI primers and Arm-PCR of CDR3 regions. TCRdb passed the multiplex PCR reads through MiXCR, listing each CDR3 protein once. The data show about 660,000 distinct CDR3 sequences, around 30% seen once. Time point here: persistent/refractory GD, antithyroid drugs over 5 years with positive TRAb. Extracted RNA from PBMCs served as the source of the TCR library. The material sequenced was peripheral blood mononuclear cells (PBMCs), taken when the disease was refractory, from a patient treated with antithyroid drugs. The receptor set was obtained from a female donor with Graves disease.

This clonotype was recorded only once. The chain employs TRBV10-3 and TRBJ2-7; D is ambiguous. The V gene's germline CDR1 is ENHRY and CDR2 SYGVKD. Deletions cut 2 bases from V and 2 bases from J, with 13 bases between. This CDR3 spans 15 amino acids. CDR3 residues: CAISESVQPPYEQYF. CDR3 coding DNA: TGTGCCATCAGTGAGAGTGTGCAACCTCCCTACGAGCAGTACTTC.

The table lists this clonotype with a few counts. V usage is TRBV2 and J usage is TRBJ1-3; D remains unclear. With 5 bases removed from V and 2 bases from J, the gap between germline ends came to 16 bases. CDR1 SNHLY and CDR2 FYNNEI come from the germline V gene. The CDR3 length is 16 residues. The chain's CDR3 is CASSPDSGRTGNTIYF. CDR3 coding DNA: TGTGCCAGCAGTCCAGACTCGGGAAGGACTGGAAACACCATATATTTT.

V usage is TRBV6-1 and J usage is TRBJ2-7, with 7 bases lining up with TRBD2. There are 14 residues in the CDR3. The V segment lost 6 bases and the J segment 3 bases; nucleotides outside the gene matches: 8. Germline CDR1 is MNHNS and CDR2 is SASEGT. For the CDR3, the DNA is TGTGCCAGCAGCCCCGAACTAGCGTACTACGAGCAGTACTTC. The encoded protein is CASSPELAYYEQYF.

The rearrangement uses TRBV2 and TRBJ2-1, with TRBD2 matching 12 bases. The CDR3 extends over 14 amino acids. CDR1 and CDR2 (germline): SNHLY, FYNNEI. Losses at the gene ends were 8 bases for V and 6 bases for J; bases not matched to a gene: 5. CDR3 DNA sequence: TGTGCCAGCCTAGCGGGAGGGCCTGCCAATGAGCAGTTCTTC. Translating it yields CASLAGGPANEQFF. Together with reference TRBV2 and TRBJ2-1, the CDR3 gives the full variable domain: EPEVTQTPSHQVTQMGQEVILRCVPISNHLYFYWYRQILGQKVEFLVSFYNNEISEKSEIFDDQFSVERPDGSNFTLKIRSTKLEDSAMYFCASLAGGPANEQFFGPGTRLTVL.

V gene TRBV29-1 combines with J gene TRBJ1-1, with a possible D match to TRBD1 (6 bases). Deletions cut 7 bases from V and 1 base from J, with 13 bases between. This CDR3 is 13 amino acids long. Germline CDR1 SQVTM, CDR2 ANQGSEA. CDR3 sequence: CSATGGENTEAFF. CDR3 DNA sequence: TGCAGCGCGACAGGTGGGGAGAACACTGAAGCTTTCTTT.